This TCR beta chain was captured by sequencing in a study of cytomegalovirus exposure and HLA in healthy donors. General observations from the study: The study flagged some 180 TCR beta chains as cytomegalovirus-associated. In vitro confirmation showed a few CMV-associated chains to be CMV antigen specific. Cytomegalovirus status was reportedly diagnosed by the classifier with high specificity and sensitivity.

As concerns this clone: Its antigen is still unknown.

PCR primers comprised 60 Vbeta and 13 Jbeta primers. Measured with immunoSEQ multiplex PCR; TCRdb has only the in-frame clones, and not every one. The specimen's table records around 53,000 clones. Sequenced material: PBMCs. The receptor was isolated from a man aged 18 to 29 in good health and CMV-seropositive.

CDR3 DNA sequence: TGCGCCAGCAGCCAAAAAGGGGGGGAAGAGACCCAGTACTTC. It is translated as CASSQKGGEETQYF. This rearrangement joins TRBV4-1 to TRBJ2-5; a weak D match, TRBD2 (7 bases). CDR1 is MGHRA, CDR2 YSYEKL, per germline. V gave up 2 bases and J gave up 3 bases, with 10 bases separating them. The CDR3 runs 14 residues.